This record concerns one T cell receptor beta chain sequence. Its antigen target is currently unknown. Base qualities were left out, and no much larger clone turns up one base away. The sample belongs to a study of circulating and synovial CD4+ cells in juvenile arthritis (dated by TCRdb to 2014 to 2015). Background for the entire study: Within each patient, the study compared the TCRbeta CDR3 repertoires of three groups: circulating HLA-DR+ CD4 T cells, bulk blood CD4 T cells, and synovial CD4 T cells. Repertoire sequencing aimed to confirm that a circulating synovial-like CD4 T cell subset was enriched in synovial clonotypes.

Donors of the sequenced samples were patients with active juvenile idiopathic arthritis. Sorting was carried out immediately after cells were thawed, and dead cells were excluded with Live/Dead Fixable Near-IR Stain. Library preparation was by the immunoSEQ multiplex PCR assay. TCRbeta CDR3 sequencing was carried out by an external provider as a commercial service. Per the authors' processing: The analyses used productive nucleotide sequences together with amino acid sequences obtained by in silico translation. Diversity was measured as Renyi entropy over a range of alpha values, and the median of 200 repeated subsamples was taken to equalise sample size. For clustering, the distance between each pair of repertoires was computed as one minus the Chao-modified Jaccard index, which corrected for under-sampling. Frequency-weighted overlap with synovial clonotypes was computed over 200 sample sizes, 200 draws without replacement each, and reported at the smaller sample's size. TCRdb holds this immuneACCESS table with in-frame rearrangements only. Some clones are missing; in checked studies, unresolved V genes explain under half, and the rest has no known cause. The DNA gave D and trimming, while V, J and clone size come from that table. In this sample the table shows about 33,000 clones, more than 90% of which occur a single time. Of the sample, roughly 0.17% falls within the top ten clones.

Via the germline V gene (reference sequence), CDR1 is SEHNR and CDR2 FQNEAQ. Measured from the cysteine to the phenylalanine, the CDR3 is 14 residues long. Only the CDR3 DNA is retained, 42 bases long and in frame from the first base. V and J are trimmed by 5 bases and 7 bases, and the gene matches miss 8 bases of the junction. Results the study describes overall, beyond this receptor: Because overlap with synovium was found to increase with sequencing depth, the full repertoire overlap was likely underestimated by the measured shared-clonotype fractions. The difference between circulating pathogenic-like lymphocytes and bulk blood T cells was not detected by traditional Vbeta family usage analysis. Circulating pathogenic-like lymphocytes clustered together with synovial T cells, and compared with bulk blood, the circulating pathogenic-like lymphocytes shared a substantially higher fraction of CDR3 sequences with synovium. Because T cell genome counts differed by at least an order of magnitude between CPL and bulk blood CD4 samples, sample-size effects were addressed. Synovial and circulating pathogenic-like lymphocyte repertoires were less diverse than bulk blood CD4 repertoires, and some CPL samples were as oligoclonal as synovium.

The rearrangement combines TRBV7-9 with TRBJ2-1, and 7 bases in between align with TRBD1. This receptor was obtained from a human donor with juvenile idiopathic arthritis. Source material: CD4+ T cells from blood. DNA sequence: TGTGCCAGCAGCAAGAACCGGGACAGTAATGAGCAGTTCTTC. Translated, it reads CASSKNRDSNEQFF. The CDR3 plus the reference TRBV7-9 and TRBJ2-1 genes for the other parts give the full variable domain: DTGVSQNPRHKITKRGQNVTFRCDPISEHNRLYWYRQTLGQGPEFLTYFQNEAQLEKSRLLSDRFSAERPKGSFSTLEIQRTEQGDSAMYLCASSKNRDSNEQFFGPGTRLTVL.